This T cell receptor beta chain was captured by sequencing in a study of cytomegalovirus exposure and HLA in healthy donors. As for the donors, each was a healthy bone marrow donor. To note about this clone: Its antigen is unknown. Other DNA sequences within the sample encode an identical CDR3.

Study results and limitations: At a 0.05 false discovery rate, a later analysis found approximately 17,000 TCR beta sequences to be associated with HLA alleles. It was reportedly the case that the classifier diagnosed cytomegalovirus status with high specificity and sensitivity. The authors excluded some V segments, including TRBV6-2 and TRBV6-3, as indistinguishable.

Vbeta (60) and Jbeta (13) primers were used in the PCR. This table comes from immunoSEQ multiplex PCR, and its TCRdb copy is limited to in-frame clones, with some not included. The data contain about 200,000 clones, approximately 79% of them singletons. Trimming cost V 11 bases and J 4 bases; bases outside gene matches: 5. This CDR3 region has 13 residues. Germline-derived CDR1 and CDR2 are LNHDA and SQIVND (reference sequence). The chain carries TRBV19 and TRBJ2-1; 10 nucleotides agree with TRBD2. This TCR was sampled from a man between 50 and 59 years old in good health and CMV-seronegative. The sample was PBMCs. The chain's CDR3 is CASGLALYNEQFF. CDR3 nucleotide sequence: TGTGCCTCGGGACTAGCGTTATACAATGAGCAGTTCTTC.